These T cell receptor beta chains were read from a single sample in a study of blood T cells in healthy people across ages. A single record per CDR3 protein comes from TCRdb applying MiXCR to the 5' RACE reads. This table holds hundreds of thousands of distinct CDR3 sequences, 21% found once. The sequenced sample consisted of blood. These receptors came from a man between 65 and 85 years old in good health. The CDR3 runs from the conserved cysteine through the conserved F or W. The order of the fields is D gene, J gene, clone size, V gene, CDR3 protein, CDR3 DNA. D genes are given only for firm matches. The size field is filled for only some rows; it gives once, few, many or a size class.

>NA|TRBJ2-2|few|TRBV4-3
CASSQQRHTGELFF
TGCGCCAGCAGCCAACAGCGGCACACCGGGGAGCTGTTTTTT
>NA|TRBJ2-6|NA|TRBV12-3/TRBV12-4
CASREVGANVLTF
TGTGCCAGCAGGGAGGTTGGGGCCAACGTCCTGACTTTC
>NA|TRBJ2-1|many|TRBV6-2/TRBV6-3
CASSYSQGQSGWTYNEQFF
TGTGCCAGCAGTTACTCGCAGGGTCAGAGCGGGTGGACCTACAATGAGCAGTTCTTC
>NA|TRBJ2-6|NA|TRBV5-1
CASSLDPGVGANVLTF
TGCGCCAGCAGCTTGGATCCAGGGGTAGGGGCCAACGTCCTGACTTTC
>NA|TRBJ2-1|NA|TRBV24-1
CATSEGGDNEQFF
TGTGCCACCAGTGAAGGAGGGGACAATGAGCAGTTCTTC
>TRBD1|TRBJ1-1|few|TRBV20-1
CSAARGREGTEAFF
TGCAGTGCTGCCAGGGGGCGTGAGGGCACTGAAGCTTTCTTT
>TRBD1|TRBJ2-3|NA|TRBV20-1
CSAWDRGGTDTQYF
TGCAGTGCCTGGGACAGGGGAGGAACAGATACGCAGTATTTT
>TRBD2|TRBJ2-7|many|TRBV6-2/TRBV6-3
CASSKTSGLSYEQYF
TGTGCCAGCAGTAAGACTAGCGGACTCTCCTACGAGCAGTACTTC
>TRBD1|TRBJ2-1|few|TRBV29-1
CSVEDRGQGNEQFF
TGCAGCGTTGAAGATCGGGGACAGGGCAATGAGCAGTTCTTC
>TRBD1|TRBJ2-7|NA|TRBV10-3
CAISERDRARYEQYF
TGTGCCATCAGTGAGCGGGACAGGGCCCGCTACGAGCAGTACTTC
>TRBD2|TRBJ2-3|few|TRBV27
CASRSSLHSGRGSTDTQYF
TGTGCCAGCAGGTCTTCCCTTCATAGCGGGAGAGGAAGCACAGATACGCAGTATTTT
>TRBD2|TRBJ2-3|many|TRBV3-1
CASSQSGRTDTQYF
TGTGCCAGCAGCCAAAGCGGGAGAACAGATACGCAGTATTTT
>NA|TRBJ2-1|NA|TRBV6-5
CASSYDLALYNEQFF
TGTGCCAGCAGTTACGATCTAGCCCTCTACAATGAGCAGTTCTTC
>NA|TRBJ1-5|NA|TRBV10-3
CAISDAGGGNQPQHF
TGTGCCATCAGTGACGCGGGTGGGGGCAATCAGCCCCAGCATTTT